The next 25 T cell receptor beta chains were all read from a single sample in a study of blood T cell repertoires in COVID-19. The protocol was immunoSEQ multiplex PCR, while the TCRdb copy is restricted to in-frame clones and leaves out a portion. The sample includes 250,000 to 300,000 clones, under 90% of them seen just once. The sample consisted of PBMCs or T cells enriched from blood (not recorded which). These receptors came from a man younger than 35 who had recovered from COVID-19.

The J gene is TRBJ1-1, the V gene TRBV2; D uncertain. Trimming removed 3 bases at V and 4 bases at J, with 12 bases between. CDR3 length: 14 amino acids. Germline V gene sequence: CDR1 SNHLY, CDR2 FYNNEI. The CDR3 here is CASSDSRLSTEAFF. DNA of the CDR3: TGTGCCAGCAGTGATTCCCGGTTGAGCACTGAAGCTTTCTTT.

The chain combines TRBV5-4 with TRBJ2-7; TRBD2 is a possible D gene (5 bases). With 4 bases removed from V and 6 bases from J, the gap between germline ends came to 11 bases. The CDR3 consists of 12 residues. Germline V gives CDR1 SGHNT, CDR2 YYREEE (reference sequence). The CDR3 loop reads CASSQDSLEQYF. For the CDR3, the DNA is TGTGCCAGCAGCCAGGACTCCCTCGAGCAGTACTTC. Looking up the rest from reference TRBV5-4 and TRBJ2-7 gives the full variable domain: ETGVTQSPTHLIKTRGQQVTLRCSSQSGHNTVSWYQQALGQGPQFIFQYYREEENGRGNFPPRFSGLQFPNYSSELNVNALELDDSALYLCASSQDSLEQYFGPGTRLTVT.

CDR3: CASSEVRSGGGYTF. In DNA form, the CDR3 reads TGTGCCAGCAGTGAAGTGCGGTCGGGAGGCGGCTACACCTTC. V gene TRBV2 combines with J gene TRBJ1-2; D unresolved. Trimming took off 1 base at V and 8 bases at J, with 14 bases between the two ends. Germline loops: CDR1 SNHLY, CDR2 FYNNEI. The CDR3 runs to 14 residues.

CDR3 amino acids: CATSRGTGGERGEKLFF. CDR3 bases: TGTGCCACCAGCAGAGGGACAGGGGGAGAAAGAGGTGAAAAACTGTTTTTT. V gene TRBV15 combines with J gene TRBJ1-4, with 10 bases matching TRBD1. V dropped 1 base and J dropped 7; count of bases not matched to a gene: 9. Germline CDR1 LNHNV, CDR2 YYDKDF (reference sequence). The CDR3 length is 17 residues.

The V and J genes are TRBV28 and TRBJ1-6, with D maybe TRBD1 (6 bases). The CDR3 is 16 amino acids. The V gene's germline CDR1 is MDHEN and CDR2 SYDVKM. Trimming took 6 bases from V and 7 from J, leaving 19 bases between them. The CDR3 region is CASRTPGDPGNSPLHF. The CDR3 nucleotides are TGTGCCAGCAGGACTCCAGGGGACCCGGGGAATTCACCCCTCCACTTT.

The chain has TRBV25-1 and TRBJ1-6; the D is unclear. With 0 bases removed from V and 5 bases from J, the gap between germline ends came to 5 bases. CDR1 is MGHDK, CDR2 SYGVNS, per germline. CDR3 size: 14 residues. CDR3 nucleotides: TGTGCCAGCAGTGAATATCGGGATAATTCACCCCTCCACTTT. It codes for CASSEYRDNSPLHF.

This clone was counted between two and nine times. V gene TRBV25-1 combines with J gene TRBJ1-1; D uncertain. V gave up 1 base and J gave up 0 bases, with 9 bases separating them. The CDR3 runs to 15 residues. CDR1 is MGHDK and CDR2 is SYGVNS in the germline V gene. CDR3 sequence (DNA): TGTGCCAGCAGTGAATTTGGCAGATTGAACACTGAAGCTTTCTTT. Amino acid sequence: CASSEFGRLNTEAFF.

The chain links TRBV28 to TRBJ1-2; 7 bases agree with TRBD1. V was clipped by 5 bases and J by 7 bases; unmatched bases: 10. CDR3 length equals 14 residues. Germline CDR1 reads MDHEN; CDR2 reads SYDVKM. CDR3 nucleotide sequence: TGTGCCAGCAGTCTTCCCCCGACAGGGAGTGGCTACACCTTC. This codes for CASSLPPTGSGYTF.

J is TRBJ1-5 and V is TRBV18; D is ambiguous. The V gene lost 5 bases and the J gene lost 7 bases, with 18 bases spanning the gap. The length of the CDR3 is 15 residues. The V gene's germline CDR1 is KGHSH and CDR2 LQKENI. CDR3 sequence reads: CASSRESGIEQPQHF. CDR3 nucleotides: TGTGCCAGCTCAAGAGAGTCGGGTATCGAGCAGCCCCAGCATTTT.

V gene TRBV28 combines with J gene TRBJ2-2; 12 bases are a match to TRBD2. The V and J ends lost 9 bases and 0 bases, in that order; junction bases with no gene match: 2. The CDR3 has 15 amino acids. The germline V gene has CDR1 MDHEN and CDR2 SYDVKM. The CDR3 protein is CASLAGGPNTGELFF. The CDR3 nucleotides read TGTGCCAGTCTAGCGGGAGGGCCGAACACCGGGGAGCTGTTTTTT.

This CDR3 reads CASSPGLSTLSTDTQYF. CDR3 nucleotides: TGTGCCAGCTCACCAGGACTCTCGACCCTTAGCACAGATACGCAGTATTTT. The V gene is TRBV18, the J gene TRBJ2-3; possible D gene TRBD2, 5 bases. Trimming removed 2 bases from V and 0 bases from J, with 15 bases in between. The V gene's germline CDR1 is KGHSH and CDR2 LQKENI. The CDR3 loop spans 17 amino acids.

The chain employs TRBV5-4 and TRBJ1-5; D may be TRBD1 (5 bases). V lost 4 bases, J lost 5 bases, and 16 bases lay in between. Germline-derived CDR1 and CDR2 are SGHNT and YYREEE (reference sequence). CDR3 length equals 15 residues. CDR3 in DNA: TGTGCCAGCAGCGTCGGACAATCTCCAGATCAGCCCCAGCATTTT. Protein sequence: CASSVGQSPDQPQHF.

This chain connects TRBV19 to TRBJ2-3; D unresolved. V shed 5 bases and J shed 2 bases, with 14 bases lying between them. The CDR3 is 15 residues long. The germline V gene has CDR1 LNHDA and CDR2 SQIVND (reference sequence). The CDR3 is CASSAPQFLTDTQYF. The CDR3 bases are TGTGCCAGTAGTGCCCCGCAGTTCCTCACAGATACGCAGTATTTT. Combining the CDR3 with reference TRBV19 and TRBJ2-3 gives the whole variable domain DGGITQSPKYLFRKEGQNVTLSCEQNLNHDAMYWYRQDPGQGLRLIYYSQIVNDFQKGDIAEGYSVSREKKESFPLTVTSAQKNPTAFYLCASSAPQFLTDTQYFGPGTRLTVL.

The genes are TRBV29-1 and TRBJ2-7; 10 bases map to TRBD1. Germline V gene lookup returns CDR1 SQVTM and CDR2 ANQGSEA. The CDR3 spans 13 residues. Trimming at V came to 4 bases and at J to 7 bases, leaving 7 bases not matched to a gene. CDR3 coding DNA: TGCAGCGTTGTTTGGGACAGGGGCCCAGAGCAGTACTTC. This translates into CSVVWDRGPEQYF.

This chain uses TRBV7-8 with TRBJ1-1; the D gene is possibly TRBD1 (5 bases). Germline CDR1 reads SGHVS; CDR2 reads FQNEAQ. Trimming shortened V by 1 base and J by 1 base, and 7 bases separated the two germline ends. CDR3 length: 14 residues. CDR3 sequence (DNA): TGTGCCAGCAGCTTAGGTACAGGGAACACTGAAGCTTTCTTT. Its translation: CASSLGTGNTEAFF.

The genes are TRBV2 and TRBJ1-4, with D perhaps TRBD1 (5 bases). Germline loops: CDR1 SNHLY, CDR2 FYNNEI. V was cut by 2 bases and J by 8 bases, with 12 bases left in between. The CDR3 has 14 amino acids. CDR3 bases: TGTGCCAGCAGTGAATGGGGCGCCCTGGAAAAACTGTTTTTT. Protein: CASSEWGALEKLFF.

The J gene is TRBJ2-6, the V gene TRBV28; 11 nucleotides match TRBD1. V was clipped by 2 bases and J by 2 bases; unmatched bases: 2. CDR1 and CDR2 from the germline V gene are MDHEN and SYDVKM. The CDR3 is made up of 17 amino acids. DNA for the CDR3: TGTGCCAGCAGTTTAGGGACAGGGGGTCCTGGGGCCAACGTCCTGACTTTC. It translates to CASSLGTGGPGANVLTF.

This clone was found once. CDR3 nucleotides: TGTGCCAGCAGCTTTGGGGCCGAGCAGTTCTTC. It codes for CASSFGAEQFF. The chain employs TRBV7-8 and TRBJ2-1; possibly TRBD1 for D (5 bases). There are 11 residues in the CDR3. Germline assignment: CDR1 SGHVS and CDR2 FQNEAQ. V lost 3 bases, J lost 10 bases, and 7 bases lay in between.

The chain carries TRBV5-4 and TRBJ1-3; 7 nucleotides line up with TRBD1. This CDR3 spans 18 amino acids. Germline V gene lookup returns CDR1 SGHNT and CDR2 YYREEE (reference sequence). V was clipped by 4 bases and J by 1 base; unmatched bases: 14. The CDR3 DNA reads TGTGCCAGCAGCCACCGGGACAGCGCACTAGCATCTGGAAACACCATATATTTT. Encoded protein: CASSHRDSALASGNTIYF.

This chain connects TRBV7-9 to TRBJ1-4; TRBD1 agrees at 9 bases. The CDR3 is 14 amino acids. Trimming cost V 5 bases and J 8 bases; bases outside gene matches: 6. Germline CDR1 reads SEHNR; CDR2 reads FQNEAQ (reference sequence). The CDR3 here is CASSQQGAREKLFF. CDR3 DNA sequence: TGTGCCAGCAGCCAACAGGGGGCGCGGGAAAAACTGTTTTTT. The whole variable domain, filled in from reference TRBV7-9 and TRBJ1-4, reads DTGVSQNPRHKITKRGQNVTFRCDPISEHNRLYWYRQTLGQGPEFLTYFQNEAQLEKSRLLSDRFSAERPKGSFSTLEIQRTEQGDSAMYLCASSQQGAREKLFFGSGTQLSVL.

The rearrangement links TRBV6-1 to TRBJ2-7; the D gene is possibly TRBD1 (6 bases). The germline CDR1 and CDR2 sequences are MNHNS and SASEGT. This CDR3 has 16 residues. V lost 2 bases and J 0 bases, leaving 14 bases between the germline ends. CDR3 sequence: CASSESGRGSSYEQYF. CDR3 coding DNA: TGTGCCAGCAGTGAATCTGGCAGGGGCAGCTCCTACGAGCAGTACTTC.

The chain joins TRBV5-5 to TRBJ2-7, with a weak D call TRBD1 (5 bases). The germline V and J ends were trimmed by 1 base and 0 bases, with 14 bases remaining between them. This CDR3 comprises 16 residues. Germline CDR1 SGHKS, CDR2 YYEKEE (reference sequence). Written as DNA, the CDR3 is TGTGCCAGCAGCTTGACTTTACAGGCAAGCTCCTACGAGCAGTACTTC. Its translation: CASSLTLQASSYEQYF.

The genes are TRBV7-9 and TRBJ2-1, with TRBD2 matching over 8 bases. The CDR3 spans 16 residues. J lost 2 bases, V lost 1 base, and 4 bases had no gene match. The germline gives CDR1 SEHNR, CDR2 FQNEAQ (reference sequence). CDR3 nucleotide sequence: TGTGCCAGCAGCTTAGACGAGCGGGAGACCTACAATGAGCAGTTCTTC. The encoded protein is CASSLDERETYNEQFF.

V and J are TRBV14 and TRBJ2-2; D is ambiguous. CDR1 and CDR2 (germline): SGHDN, FVKESK. V shed 4 bases and J shed 4 bases, with 7 bases lying between them. The CDR3 has 13 amino acids. CDR3 DNA: TGTGCCAGCAGCCCTCTTGTCACCGGGGAGCTGTTTTTT. Amino acid sequence: CASSPLVTGELFF.

The chain is built from TRBV28 and TRBJ2-7; possible D gene TRBD1, 6 bases. The CDR3 runs 14 residues. The germline V gene has CDR1 MDHEN and CDR2 SYDVKM. Trimming took 6 bases from V and 2 from J, leaving 14 bases between them. CDR3 protein: CASRYRDLPYEQYF. CDR3 coding DNA: TGTGCCAGCAGATACAGGGATCTCCCCTACGAGCAGTACTTC.